This TCR beta chain is from a study of blood T cell repertoires in COVID-19. Concerning this clone itself: The germline gene is not matched at one end of the junction; a read error may be the cause.

Sequencing was performed with immunoSEQ multiplex PCR; in TCRdb, only in-frame clones are kept and a portion is missing. The repertoire has 200,000 to 250,000 clones, about 82% of them found once; the top ten carry 5% to 7%. Germline lookup yields CDR1 SSHAT and CDR2 FNYEAQ (reference sequence). This CDR3 spans 15 amino acids. The chain links TRBV7-7 to TRBJ2-3; 7 nucleotides align to TRBD1. The specimen was peripheral blood. The source is a woman aged 80 or over with COVID-19, enrolled during active disease. This CDR3 is CASSRGTAFTDTQYF. The CDR3 DNA reads as TGTGCTAGCAGCCGTGGGACAGCTTTCACAGATACGCAGTATTTT. The full variable domain, rest sourced from reference TRBV7-7 and TRBJ2-3, is GAGVSQSPRYKVTKRGQDVTLRCDPISSHATLYWYQQALGQGPEFLTYFNYEAQPDKSGLPSDRFSAERPEGSISTLTIQRTEQRDSAMYRCASSRGTAFTDTQYFGPGTRLTVL.